The next 29 T cell receptor beta chains were all read from a single sample in a study of T-cell reconstitution after alpha-beta-depleted transplantation in children. TCRbeta library preparation incorporated unique molecular identifiers. Via MiXCR, TCRdb re-called the PCR reads, giving one row per CDR3 protein. This sample has about 1,000,000 distinct CDR3 sequences, with under 30% found just once. The specimen was PBMCs, mostly from graft donor cells, collected 360 days after TCRalphabeta/CD19-depleted stem cell transplant. These receptors originate from a boy in the first two years of life who had a stem cell transplant for SCID, so the T cells may come from the graft donor.

The chain is built from TRBV20-1 and TRBJ1-1, with TRBD1 matching over 9 bases. Germline lookup yields CDR1 DFQATT and CDR2 SNEGSKA (reference sequence). After removal of 4 bases from V and 2 bases from J, the junction contained 5 bases not matched to a gene. This CDR3 comprises 14 residues. CDR3 in amino acids: CSATQGAYNTEAFF. In nucleotides, the CDR3 is TGCAGTGCTACACAGGGGGCTTATAACACTGAAGCTTTCTTT.

This clonotype was counted between two and nine times. The CDR3 sequence is CASSLGTGYLSRDTGELFF. CDR3 DNA sequence: TGTGCCAGCAGTTTAGGGACAGGGTACCTGTCACGGGACACCGGGGAGCTGTTTTTT. This chain links TRBV12-3 or TRBV12-4 with TRBJ2-2; 8 nucleotides match TRBD1. Trimming took 1 base from V and 3 from J; bases not matched to a gene: 13. The CDR3 sequence is 19 residues long.

CDR3 protein: CASSYSVTGGGYSPLHF. The DNA of the CDR3 is TGTGCCAGCAGTTACTCGGTCACAGGGGGCGGATATTCACCCCTCCACTTT. J is TRBJ1-6 and V is TRBV6-5; 9 bases map to TRBD1. V gave up 0 bases and J gave up 8 bases; unmatched junction bases: 8. CDR3 length equals 17 residues. Germline CDR1 and CDR2: MNHEY and SVGAGI.

The gene calls are TRBV28 and TRBJ1-2, with D hard to call. Germline CDR1 MDHEN, CDR2 SYDVKM. The CDR3 covers 15 residues. V gave up 8 bases and J gave up 5 bases, with 21 bases separating them. As DNA, the CDR3 is TGTGCCAGCTCCGGGAGTGGGCTACCCGTTTATGGCTACACCTTC. It specifies CASSGSGLPVYGYTF.

V usage is TRBV3-1 and J usage is TRBJ1-3; D may be TRBD1 (5 bases). Germline V gene lookup returns CDR1 LGHDT and CDR2 YNNKEL (reference sequence). V was shortened by 4 bases and J by 0 bases, with 16 bases between the two germline ends. This CDR3 has 17 amino acids. CDR3 loop: CASSPRVAGYSGNTIYF. CDR3 nucleotides: TGTGCCAGCAGCCCTCGTGTGGCAGGGTACTCTGGAAACACCATATATTTT.

This chain uses TRBV4-3 with TRBJ2-5, with D maybe TRBD1 (5 bases). Germline V lookup: CDR1 LGHNA, CDR2 YSLEER. Trimming took off 4 bases at V and 4 bases at J, with 16 bases between the two ends. The CDR3 sequence is 15 residues long. CDR3: CASSPDARRGETQYF. Here the CDR3 DNA reads TGCGCCAGCAGCCCGGACGCTAGAAGGGGAGAGACCCAGTACTTC.

The chain joins TRBV20-1 to TRBJ2-1; a weak D match, TRBD2 (6 bases). CDR3 size: 15 residues. Looked up from germline, CDR1 is DFQATT and CDR2 is SNEGSKA (reference sequence). V lost 3 bases to trimming and J lost 3 bases, with 15 bases between them. This CDR3 reads CSASRERAGYNEQFF. In DNA, the CDR3 is TGCAGTGCTAGCCGGGAGAGGGCCGGCTACAATGAGCAGTTCTTC.

This clonotype is a singleton in its sample. The genes are TRBV5-5 and TRBJ2-1, with D perhaps assigned TRBD1 or TRBD2 (6 bases each). The length of the CDR3 is 17 residues. Per the germline V gene, CDR1 is SGHKS and CDR2 is YYEKEE (reference sequence). Trimming cost V 4 bases and J 7 bases, with 24 bases left between them. CDR3 coding DNA: TGTGCCAGCAGCCGCAGGTCGGTGGAGGGCACAGGGAATGAGCAGTTCTTC. It codes for CASSRRSVEGTGNEQFF.

In this sample, this clonotype turned up many times. This chain joins TRBV20-1 and TRBJ2-7; unclear D gene. With 0 bases removed from V and 2 bases from J, the gap between germline ends came to 11 bases. This CDR3 spans 14 amino acids. Germline CDR1 and CDR2: DFQATT and SNEGSKA (reference sequence). The CDR3 is CSARDLTGAYEQYF. The CDR3 bases are TGCAGTGCTAGAGATTTAACTGGCGCCTACGAGCAGTACTTC.

V gene TRBV4-2 combines with J gene TRBJ2-1; 10 positions agree with TRBD2. Germline CDR1 is LGHNA and CDR2 is YNFKEQ. The CDR3 extends over 15 amino acids. After removal of 4 bases from V and 9 bases from J, the junction contained 9 bases not matched to a gene. The CDR3 loop reads CASSRTGTSEPEQFF. CDR3 DNA sequence: TGTGCCAGCAGCCGGACCGGGACTAGCGAACCTGAGCAGTTCTTC.

This clonotype was found a few times. The junction and the germline gene differ at one end; a read error may be behind it. This chain links TRBV12-3 or TRBV12-4 with TRBJ2-7; a possible D gene is TRBD2 (6 bases). The CDR3 is 12 residues long. This chain's CDR3 is CASSYGRGTDHF. CDR3 bases: TGTGCCAGCAGTTACGGCCGCGGGACCGACCACTTC.

The rearrangement uses TRBV6-5 and TRBJ2-7; the match to TRBD2 covers 8 bases. The CDR3 is 15 amino acids. In germline, CDR1 is MNHEY, CDR2 SVGAGI. Trimming removed 0 bases from V and 3 bases from J; junction bases left unmatched: 4. The CDR3, as DNA: TGTGCCAGCAGTTACTCGGCGGGGGGATACTACGAGCAGTACTTC. Its protein is CASSYSAGGYYEQYF.

The chain uses TRBV28 and TRBJ2-7; the D gene is possibly TRBD2 (5 bases). Trimming cost V 6 bases and J 3 bases, with 15 bases left between them. Germline V gives CDR1 MDHEN, CDR2 SYDVKM. The CDR3 runs to 14 residues. CDR3 nucleotide sequence: TGTGCCAGCAGCCCAGCGGTCCCCCTCTACGAGCAGTACTTC. As protein: CASSPAVPLYEQYF.

This rearrangement joins TRBV20-1 to TRBJ2-4, with D unresolved. Germline V gene lookup returns CDR1 DFQATT and CDR2 SNEGSKA (reference sequence). The V and J ends lost 5 bases and 2 bases respectively, with 13 bases between them. CDR3 length equals 14 residues. CDR3 sequence reads: CSAPALGPKNIQYF. The DNA for the CDR3 is TGCAGTGCTCCTGCCCTCGGGCCCAAAAACATTCAGTACTTC.

This clonotype was counted between two and nine times. V is TRBV11-2 and J is TRBJ2-5; D is ambiguous. Trimming removed 0 bases from V and 5 bases from J, with 13 bases in between. The CDR3 is 15 amino acids. CDR1 SGHAT and CDR2 FQNNGV come from the germline V gene. The CDR3 sequence is CASSLDHGVGETQYF. The CDR3 DNA reads as TGTGCCAGCAGCTTAGATCATGGGGTTGGTGAGACCCAGTACTTC.

The chain joins TRBV5-1 to TRBJ2-2; the D is unclear. CDR1 and CDR2 from the germline V gene are SGHRS and YFSETQ. This CDR3 is 14 amino acids long. V dropped 0 bases and J dropped 6 bases, with 9 bases sitting between them. The CDR3 loop is CASSLGLQSGELFF. The CDR3 DNA sequence: TGCGCCAGCAGCTTGGGTCTCCAGTCCGGGGAGCTGTTTTTT.

V usage is TRBV7-9 and J usage is TRBJ1-4, with D possibly being TRBD1 (5 bases). Deletions cut 1 base from V and 7 bases from J, with 19 bases between. CDR1 is SEHNR, CDR2 FQNEAQ, per germline (reference sequence). The CDR3 contains 17 residues. Here the CDR3 DNA reads TGTGCCAGCAGCTTAGTTTTCCGAATCGGGGGTGGTGAAAAACTGTTTTTT. Residues: CASSLVFRIGGGEKLFF.

The chain has TRBV20-1 and TRBJ2-7; tentative D call: TRBD1 (6 bases). The CDR3 totals 14 residues. The V end lost 0 bases, the J end lost 8 bases, and 17 bases lay between the germline ends. Germline V gene sequence: CDR1 DFQATT, CDR2 SNEGSKA (reference sequence). In DNA form, the CDR3 reads TGCAGTGCTAGAGATTGGGGGCAGGGTCTAAAGCAGTACTTC. This gives the protein CSARDWGQGLKQYF.

This clonotype was found a few times. The junction differs from germline at one of its ends, possibly a read error. The chain is built from TRBV4-3 and TRBJ2-3; TRBD1 agrees at 10 bases. CDR1 and CDR2 (germline): LGHNA, YSLEER. The CDR3 length is 15 residues. The CDR3 protein is CASSKDRGQTDTQYF. The CDR3 nucleotides are TGCGCCAGCAGCAAAGACAGGGGGCAGACAGATACGCAGTATTTT.

This clonotype appeared a few times. The chain recombines TRBV9 with TRBJ2-2; TRBD2 might be the D (5 bases). Germline V gene data show CDR1 as SGDLS and CDR2 as YYNGEE. This CDR3 contains 13 residues. V was pared by 0 bases and J by 7 bases, with 7 bases between. CDR3 loop: CASSVDAGGELFF. The CDR3 nucleotides read TGTGCCAGCAGCGTAGACGCGGGCGGGGAGCTGTTTTTT.

This clonotype was seen only a few times. The CDR3 loop is CASSYGATAGNTIYF. In DNA, the CDR3 is TGTGCCAGCAGTTACGGGGCTACGGCTGGAAACACCATATATTTT. The rearrangement links TRBV6-5 to TRBJ1-3, with D possibly being TRBD1 (5 bases). The germline CDR1 and CDR2 sequences are MNHEY and SVGAGI. V gave up 2 bases and J gave up 2 bases, with 10 bases separating them. The length of the CDR3 is 15 residues.

The V and J genes are TRBV3-1 and TRBJ2-1; 14 nucleotides match TRBD2. Germline-derived CDR1 and CDR2 are LGHDT and YNNKEL (reference sequence). The CDR3 is 17 amino acids. Trimming cost V 3 bases and J 15 bases; bases outside gene matches: 16. The CDR3 DNA sequence: TGTGCCAGCAGCCACTTATTGGGACTAGCGGGGGCCCGGGTTCTGTTCTTC. It specifies CASSHLLGLAGARVLFF.

The rearrangement uses TRBV29-1 and TRBJ2-1; the match to TRBD2 covers 13 bases. CDR1 and CDR2 (germline): SQVTM, ANQGSEA. The CDR3 totals 11 residues. The V gene end was trimmed by 8 bases and the J gene end by 16 bases; junction bases not matched to a gene: 8. CDR3 region: CSLLAGGIRFF. The CDR3 bases are TGCAGCTTACTAGCGGGGGGGATCCGATTCTTC.

This clonotype has ten or more counts. This chain uses TRBV5-1 with TRBJ2-3; perhaps TRBD2 as D (7 bases). Germline CDR1 reads SGHRS; CDR2 reads YFSETQ. Trimming took off 4 bases at V and 0 bases at J, with 12 bases between the two ends. The CDR3 consists of 15 residues. CDR3 bases: TGCGCCAGCAGCGCCGCGGGGGCCAGCACAGATACGCAGTATTTT. As protein: CASSAAGASTDTQYF.

This chain uses TRBV12-3 or TRBV12-4 with TRBJ2-1; 8 bases fit TRBD2. The ends lost 6 bases at V and 9 bases at J; junction bases unmatched: 10. The CDR3 runs to 14 residues. The CDR3 nucleotides read TGTGCCAGCAGCCCGGGGGGGGCAGTGGGTGAGCAGTTCTTC. Translated: CASSPGGAVGEQFF.

The chain has TRBV5-6 and TRBJ1-6, with TRBD1 matching 7 bases. This CDR3 has 14 residues. V gave up 4 bases and J gave up 10 bases; unmatched junction bases: 8. Germline CDR1 SGHDT, CDR2 YYEEEE. This CDR3 is CASSLRTGHSPLHF. CDR3 bases: TGTGCCAGCAGCCTCAGGACAGGACACTCACCCCTCCACTTT.

The V gene is TRBV5-5, the J gene TRBJ2-3; 9 nucleotides align to TRBD1. Per germline, CDR1 SGHKS and CDR2 YYEKEE (reference sequence). This CDR3 region has 15 residues. The J segment lost 2 bases and the V segment lost 1 base, leaving 2 bases of the junction unmatched. CDR3 sequence: CASSLLQGATDTQYF. CDR3 bases: TGTGCCAGCAGCTTGTTACAGGGGGCCACAGATACGCAGTATTTT.

This clonotype was found many times. The chain links TRBV7-7 to TRBJ2-1, with TRBD1 identical over 9 bases. The CDR3 length is 13 residues. Trimming took 6 bases from V and 8 from J; bases not matched to a gene: 5. Germline CDR1 and CDR2: SSHAT and FNYEAQ (reference sequence). CDR3 nucleotide sequence: TGTGCCAGCAGTTTGACAGGGGGATATGAGCAGTTCTTC. Its protein product is CASSLTGGYEQFF.

This clonotype occurred a few times. V usage is TRBV7-8 and J usage is TRBJ1-4, with D perhaps matching TRBD1 (5 bases). Per germline, CDR1 SGHVS and CDR2 FQNEAQ. The CDR3 runs 14 residues. Trimming removed 5 bases at V and 5 bases at J, with 12 bases between. This chain's CDR3 is CASSRGQVNEKLFF. CDR3 nucleotides: TGTGCCAGCAGCCGAGGACAAGTGAATGAAAAACTGTTTTTT.